In this sample, the clone carrying this T cell receptor (beta chain) turned up a few times. This sample was taken from a study of T cells after yellow fever vaccination. Germline V CDR1 and CDR2: MNHEY, SVGEGT. The CDR3 loop spans 15 amino acids. Trimming removed 6 bases from V and 6 bases from J, with 20 bases in between. 5'RACE template switching produced TCR cDNA carrying a universal primer site and UMIs. Via MiXCR, TCRdb re-called the 5' RACE reads, giving one row per CDR3 protein. The sample has around 530,000 distinct CDR3 sequences, 17% seen once. The origin of this receptor is a man aged 18 to 30 who received the YFV17D yellow fever vaccine. Sample: PBMCs, taken about 5 days after the first yellow fever vaccination. V usage is TRBV6-2 or TRBV6-3 and J usage is TRBJ1-1, with TRBD1 as a possible D gene (5 bases). In DNA form, the CDR3 reads TGTGCCAGCAGCCCTTGGGCAGGGAAGGTCGCTGAAGCTTTCTTT. Residues: CASSPWAGKVAEAFF.